Below, one TCR beta chain is given with its context. This sample was taken from a study of blood T cell repertoires in COVID-19. Study at large: Specimens from acute and convalescent COVID-19 originated in the United States, Italy and Spain. The cDNA or gDNA used as material had been derived from T cells, B-cell-depleted T cells, or PBMCs.

Germline values: CDR1 GTSNPN, CDR2 SVGIG (reference sequence). The length of the CDR3 is 15 residues. After removal of 2 bases from V and 4 bases from J, the junction contained 8 bases not matched to a gene. Patients of the Seattle cohort, enrolled during active infection, were followed longitudinally. Per the original data handling: Cell counts per sample came from amplifying reference gene primers. Sequencing was performed with immunoSEQ multiplex PCR; in TCRdb, only in-frame clones are kept and a portion is missing. From that table come the V and J calls and clone size; the DNA was used to work out D and trimming. The sample shows approximately 290,000 clones, roughly 84% of them seen only once.

The sequenced sample was peripheral blood. The sequence was obtained from a human donor with COVID-19, enrolled during active disease. The donor label of this sample is uncertain. The V and J genes are TRBV30 and TRBJ1-3, with 7 nucleotides matching TRBD1. Here the CDR3 reads CAWSPTGVAGNTIYF. DNA for the CDR3: TGTGCCTGGAGTCCTACAGGGGTTGCCGGAAACACCATATATTTT.